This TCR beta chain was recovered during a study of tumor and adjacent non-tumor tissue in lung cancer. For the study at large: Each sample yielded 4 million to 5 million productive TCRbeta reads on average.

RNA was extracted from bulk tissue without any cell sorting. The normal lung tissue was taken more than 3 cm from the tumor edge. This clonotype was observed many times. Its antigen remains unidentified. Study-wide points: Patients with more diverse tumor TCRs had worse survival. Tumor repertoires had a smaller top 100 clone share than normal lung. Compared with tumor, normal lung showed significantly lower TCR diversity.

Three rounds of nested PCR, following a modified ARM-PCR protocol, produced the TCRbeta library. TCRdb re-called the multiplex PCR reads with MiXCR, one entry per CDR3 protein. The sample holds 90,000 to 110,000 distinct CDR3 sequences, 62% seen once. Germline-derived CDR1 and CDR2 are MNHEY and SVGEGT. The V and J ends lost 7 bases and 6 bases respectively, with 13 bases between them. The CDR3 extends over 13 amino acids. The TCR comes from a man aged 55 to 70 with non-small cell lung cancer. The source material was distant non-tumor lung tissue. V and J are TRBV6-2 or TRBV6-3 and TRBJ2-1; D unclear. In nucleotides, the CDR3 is TGTGCCAGCACGACTCCCTATTTCAATGAGCAGTTCTTC. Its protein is CASTTPYFNEQFF.